The 13 T cell receptor beta chains listed next were all sequenced from one sample in a study of blood T cell repertoires in COVID-19 (dated by TCRdb to the early 2020s). Library preparation employed the immunoSEQ multiplex PCR assay. In TCRdb, the immuneACCESS table is reduced to in-frame sequences with V and J assigned. These tables do not hold every clone; where another copy was compared, an unresolved V gene accounts for under half, and the others remain unexplained. For this sample there are about 78,000 clones; around 90% appear just once. The ten largest clones capture less than 0.85% of the sample. Sequencing was performed on peripheral blood. The source of these receptors is an elderly woman with acute or convalescent COVID-19.

V is TRBV7-3 and J is TRBJ1-2; D ambiguous. Trimming shortened V by 1 base and J by 2 bases, and 8 bases separated the two germline ends. This CDR3 contains 14 residues. Per germline, CDR1 SGHTA and CDR2 FQGTGA. DNA of the CDR3: TGTGCCAGCAGCTTAAACGCGGAGAACTATGGCTACACCTTC. Its protein is CASSLNAENYGYTF.

The sample holds one count of this clone. The chain uses TRBV13 and TRBJ2-1; maybe TRBD1 (5 bases). V lost 5 bases to trimming and J lost 6 bases, with 14 bases between them. CDR1 is PRHDT, CDR2 FYEKMQ, per germline (reference sequence). The CDR3 runs to 14 residues. The CDR3 region has the DNA TGTGCCAGCAGCCTCAGACAGTTGCGCAATGAGCAGTTCTTC. Its translation: CASSLRQLRNEQFF.

The sample holds a few counts of this clone. The chain couples TRBV20-1 to TRBJ2-1, with D possibly being TRBD2 (6 bases). The ends were cut back, 3 bases at V and 9 bases at J, with 9 bases in the middle. Germline lookup yields CDR1 DFQATT and CDR2 SNEGSKA (reference sequence). The CDR3 has 11 residues. The CDR3 loop reads CSARGTREQFF. The CDR3 DNA reads as TGCAGTGCTAGGGGGACTCGTGAGCAGTTCTTC.

V usage is TRBV15 and J usage is TRBJ2-5; 10 bases match TRBD2. Trimming removed 4 bases from V and 1 base from J; junction bases left unmatched: 6. Germline lookup yields CDR1 LNHNV and CDR2 YYDKDF (reference sequence). This CDR3 has 16 residues. DNA for the CDR3: TGTGCCACCAGCATCGCAGCGGGAGGGAGCCAAGAGACCCAGTACTTC. It yields the protein CATSIAAGGSQETQYF.

V usage is TRBV4-1 and J usage is TRBJ1-3; tentatively, D is TRBD1 (6 bases). Germline CDR1 reads MGHRA; CDR2 reads YSYEKL. The CDR3 covers 15 residues. Trimming took off 1 base at V and 4 bases at J, with 11 bases between the two ends. The CDR3 is CASSQGRTGGNTIYF. The DNA of the CDR3 is TGCGCCAGCAGCCAAGGCCGAACAGGGGGAAACACCATATATTTT.

V gene TRBV5-5 combines with J gene TRBJ2-5; 7 nucleotides line up with TRBD1. Losses at the gene ends were 1 base for V and 5 bases for J; bases not matched to a gene: 2. Per germline, CDR1 SGHKS and CDR2 YYEKEE (reference sequence). The CDR3 runs to 13 residues. The DNA of the CDR3 is TGTGCCAGCAGCTTGACAGGGGAGGAGACCCAGTACTTC. Its translation: CASSLTGEETQYF.

The genes are TRBV6-6 and TRBJ2-5, with 9 positions matching TRBD2. Trimming at V came to 0 bases and at J to 4 bases, leaving 6 bases not matched to a gene. The CDR3 has 16 residues. Germline V CDR1 and CDR2: MNHNY, SVGAGI (reference sequence). CDR3 sequence (DNA): TGTGCCAGCAGTTACTCTGGGCGGGAGGGCCCAGAGACCCAGTACTTC. Its translation is CASSYSGREGPETQYF.

This chain links TRBV12-3 or TRBV12-4 with TRBJ2-2, with D tentatively TRBD2 (5 bases). V lost 6 bases, J lost 5 bases, and 10 bases lay in between. The length of the CDR3 is 13 residues. The CDR3 DNA reads as TGTGCCAGCAGACTAGTGCAGACCGGGGAGCTGTTTTTT. Translation: CASRLVQTGELFF.

This clone was observed once. The V and J genes are TRBV12-5 and TRBJ2-5, with 13 bases fitting TRBD2. The CDR3 has 16 residues. V lost 5 bases to trimming and J lost 5 bases; unmatched junction nucleotides: 8. Germline V gene data show CDR1 as LGHNT and CDR2 as FRNRAP. CDR3 protein: CASGLRTSGGRETQYF. DNA of the CDR3: TGTGCTAGTGGTCTCCGGACTAGCGGGGGCCGGGAGACCCAGTACTTC.

This clone was recorded only once. V is TRBV19 and J is TRBJ2-2; D remains ambiguous. Deletions cut 5 bases from V and 1 base from J, with 8 bases between. This CDR3 comprises 14 residues. Germline assignment: CDR1 LNHDA and CDR2 SQIVND (reference sequence). CDR3 in DNA: TGTGCCAGTAGTCTGAGGCGGAACACCGGGGAGCTGTTTTTT. Protein: CASSLRRNTGELFF. Variable domain in full (rest from reference TRBV19 and TRBJ2-2): DGGITQSPKYLFRKEGQNVTLSCEQNLNHDAMYWYRQDPGQGLRLIYYSQIVNDFQKGDIAEGYSVSREKKESFPLTVTSAQKNPTAFYLCASSLRRNTGELFFGEGSRLTVL.

This clone was seen only once. The chain uses TRBV11-1 and TRBJ2-2; TRBD2 agrees at 8 bases. The CDR3 has 15 residues. J was trimmed by 4 bases and V by 1 base; bases with no gene match: 2. Germline lookup yields CDR1 SGHAT and CDR2 FQDESV (reference sequence). CDR3 sequence reads: CASSLVLAGTGELFF. The CDR3 coding sequence is TGTGCCAGCAGCTTAGTTCTAGCGGGCACCGGGGAGCTGTTTTTT. The full variable domain, completed using reference TRBV11-1 and TRBJ2-2, is EAEVAQSPRYKITEKSQAVAFWCDPISGHATLYWYRQILGQGPELLVQFQDESVVDDSQLPKDRFSAERLKGVDSTLKIQPAELGDSAMYLCASSLVLAGTGELFFGEGSRLTVL.

The V gene is TRBV28, the J gene TRBJ1-4, with TRBD1 matching 7 bases. Trimming took 6 bases from V and 0 from J; bases not matched to a gene: 19. Germline CDR1 and CDR2: MDHEN and SYDVKM. CDR3 length: 20 residues. The CDR3 DNA reads TGTGCCAGCAGCCGCCGCAGGGGGAAACGTGGCGATGCAACTAATGAAAAACTGTTTTTT. Translating gives CASSRRRGKRGDATNEKLFF.

The chain uses TRBV27 and TRBJ2-6; TRBD1 agrees at 7 bases. The CDR3 runs 16 residues. Germline lookup yields CDR1 MNHEY and CDR2 SMNVEV (reference sequence). Trimming removed 10 bases from V and 0 bases from J; junction bases left unmatched: 9. CDR3: CATRQGFYSGANVLTF. CDR3 DNA sequence: TGTGCCACTCGACAGGGCTTTTACTCTGGGGCCAACGTCCTGACTTTC.